The following is a T cell receptor (beta chain) sequence with its context. Germline V gene sequence: CDR1 SGHTA, CDR2 FQGNSA. CDR3 size: 15 residues. Trimming removed 1 base from V and 4 bases from J, with 11 bases in between. Data came from immunoSEQ multiplex PCR; TCRdb stores just in-frame clones and leaves some out. There are 40,000 to 55,000 clones in the sample; 90% to 95% occur only once, and about 10% lies in the top ten. V usage is TRBV7-2 and J usage is TRBJ1-3; D not resolved. Specimen: PBMCs. The sequence was obtained from a man between 35 and 55 years old with rheumatoid arthritis. CDR3 region: CASSLVGFLGNTIYF. CDR3 in DNA: TGTGCCAGCAGCTTAGTCGGATTTCTCGGAAACACCATATATTTT.